This T cell receptor (delta chain) was documented in a study of Vδ1+ human thymocytes listed by TCRdb under 2018. Study-level background: As a data resource, the study described the mRNA-level TRG and TRD CDR3 repertoires of highly purified Vdelta1+ thymocytes obtained from young children. Validation of the multiplex-based CDR3 amplicon strategy against 5'RACE-based CDR3 amplicon generation methods had been performed previously. Broader findings and caveats from the paper: Donors shared many TRG clonotypes (up to 6.9x10^3), but TRD repertoires were essentially private, with at most 130 shared. Donors did not cluster by age or sex, so the analyses were not stratified by age or sex. Because unexpected Vdelta2 sequences could lead to misinterpretation of bulk repertoire data, the authors recommended using highly purified populations and single-cell validation. Despite high sort purity, around 20% of thymic TRD sequences were Vdelta2 (and few Vdelta3), unlike peripheral blood Vdelta1+ controls. In contrast to oligoclonal peripheral blood repertoires, thymic TRG and TRD repertoires appeared to be highly polyclonal with Gaussian CDR3 length distributions.

RNA extraction was carried out with the RNeasy mini kit, and reverse transcription was then done using Superscript III. CDR3 amplicons were produced by multiplex PCR using pooled V-gene forward primers and a constant-region reverse primer with Illumina adaptor overhangs. After gel purification, the amplicons were indexed with Nextera index primers during approximately 8 additional PCR cycles and then purified using AMPure XP beads. Sequencing of libraries was performed on an Illumina MiSeq using paired-end 250 bp reads, dual indexing and an approximately 22% PhiX spike-in. Per the original workflow: FastQC was used to check read quality, and ea-utils fastq-join was used to merge TRG read pairs. IMGT/HighV-QUEST was used to annotate sequences, retaining only productive sequences with an unambiguous V-gene assignment, and each clonotype was defined by an identical CDR3 sequence. For downstream analysis, the tools were VDJtools 1.1.1, tcR 2.2.3, Treemap and vegan Shannon diversity in R 3.4.4. Clones were re-identified by TCRdb from the public reads with CATT, and rows with the same DNA were merged. These V and J calls are TCRdb output, not the study's own analysis. The sample yields more than 50,000 delta-chain clones; about a sixth were counted once. The top ten constitute 0.5% of the sample.

This clone appeared a few times. Its antigen has not been determined. Base-call qualities are not available, and no considerably larger clone is one nucleotide away. Thymic samples were depleted of alphabeta T cells, then CD3+ TCRVdelta1+ TCRVdelta2- thymocytes were FACS-sorted. The purity of the sorted Vdelta1+ thymocytes was between roughly 98% and 99.6%. Thymic specimens were obtained from several paediatric patients, aged from about 5 days to 16 months, who were undergoing corrective cardiac surgery. After the thymic tissue was dispersed, mononuclear cells were isolated using a Histopaque-1077 density gradient. For staining, the antibodies used were anti-TCRVdelta1 clone TS8.2, anti-TCRVdelta2 clone B6, anti-CD3 clone HIT3a and anti-TCRalphabeta clone IP26. The cysteine opens and the phenylalanine closes a CDR3 of 19 amino acids. Only CDR3 DNA is held: 57 bases, read in frame from base 1. Trimming leaves V shorter by 1 base and J shorter by 0 bases, with the junction holding 18 bases beyond the gene matches. In the germline V gene, CDR1 corresponds to NSMFDY and CDR2 to ISSIKDK.

The TCR comes from a boy younger than two who had congenital heart surgery. The sequenced material came from Vdelta1+ gamma-delta thymocytes from the thymus. The cell subset or site label, as the study defines it: FACS-sorted CD3+ TCRalphabeta- TCRVdelta1+ TCRVdelta2- thymocytes. The V and J segments used are TRAV29/DV5 and TRDJ1, with 7 central nucleotides matching TRDD3. The DNA sequence follows: TGTGCAGCAAGCTTCTCCTTCATTACTGGGGACCCGTACACCGATAAACTCATCTTT. This sequence encodes CAASFSFITGDPYTDKLIF. Full variable domain (CDR3 extended with the reference TRAV29/DV5 and TRDJ1 proteins): DQQVKQNSPSLSVQEGRISILNCDYTNSMFDYFLWYKKYPAEGPTFLISISSIKDKNEDGRFTVFLNKSAKHLSLHIVPSQPGDSAVYFCAASFSFITGDPYTDKLIFGKGTRVTVEP.